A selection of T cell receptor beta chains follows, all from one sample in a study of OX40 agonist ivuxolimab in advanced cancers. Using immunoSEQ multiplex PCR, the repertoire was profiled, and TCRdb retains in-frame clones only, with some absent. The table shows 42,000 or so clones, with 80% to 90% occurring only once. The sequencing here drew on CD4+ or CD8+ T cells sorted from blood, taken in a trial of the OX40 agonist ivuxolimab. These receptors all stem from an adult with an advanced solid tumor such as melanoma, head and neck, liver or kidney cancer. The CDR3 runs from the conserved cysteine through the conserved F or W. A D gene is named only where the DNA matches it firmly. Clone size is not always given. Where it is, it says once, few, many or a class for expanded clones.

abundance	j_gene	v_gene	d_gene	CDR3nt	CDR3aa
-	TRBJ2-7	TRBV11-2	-	TGTGCCAGCAGCCTTGGAAGGGCGACGACCTACGAGCAGTACTTC	CASSLGRATTYEQYF
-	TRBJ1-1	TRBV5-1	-	TGCGCCAGCAGCTTTGCGGGGGGAACGGGGGACACTGAAGCTTTCTTT	CASSFAGGTGDTEAFF
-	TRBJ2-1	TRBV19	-	TGTGCCAGTAGCCCCGGGACCCTCAATGAGCAGTTCTTC	CASSPGTLNEQFF
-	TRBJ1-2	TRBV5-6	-	TGTGCCAGCAGCTTGAGAAGGGGTTATGGCTACACCTTC	CASSLRRGYGYTF
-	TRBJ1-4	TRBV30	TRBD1	TGTGCCTGGATCCGAAAGGGGACAGGGAACGAAAAACTGTTTTTT	CAWIRKGTGNEKLFF
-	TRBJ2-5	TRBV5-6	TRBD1	TGTGCCAGCAACTCCCTATCCGGGACAGGTATACTCCAAGAGACCCAGTACTTC	CASNSLSGTGILQETQYF
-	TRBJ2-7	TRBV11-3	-	TGTGCCAGCAGCATAGGCGACAGGATTTCCTACGAGCAGTACTTC	CASSIGDRISYEQYF
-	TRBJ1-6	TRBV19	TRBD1	TGTGCCAGTAGTATACAACAGGGGAATTCACCCCTCCACTTT	CASSIQQGNSPLHF
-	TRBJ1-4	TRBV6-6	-	TGTGCCAGCAGTAGCACAGGGTCCCGTAATGAAAAACTGTTTTTT	CASSSTGSRNEKLFF
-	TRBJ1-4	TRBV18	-	TGTGCCAGCTCACCCGGGCAGGATAATGAAAAACTGTTTTTT	CASSPGQDNEKLFF
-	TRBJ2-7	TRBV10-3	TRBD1	TGTGCCATCAGCCCTGATCGACAGGGCCCTTACGAGCAGTACTTC	CAISPDRQGPYEQYF
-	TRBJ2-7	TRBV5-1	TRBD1	TGCGCCAGCAGCTTCCACGGGACAGGGGTCTACGAGCAGTACTTC	CASSFHGTGVYEQYF
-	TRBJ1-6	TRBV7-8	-	TGTGCCAGCAGCTTAGGACGTGATTCACCCCTCCACTTT	CASSLGRDSPLHF
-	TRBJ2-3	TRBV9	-	TGTGCCAGCAGTATCAGACATAGCACAGATACGCAGTATTTT	CASSIRHSTDTQYF
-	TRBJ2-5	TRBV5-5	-	TGTGCCAGCAGCTTGGCGTGGGACCACCAAGAGACCCAGTACTTC	CASSLAWDHQETQYF
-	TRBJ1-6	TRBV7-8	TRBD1	TGTGCCAGCAGCTCCGGCCCGACAGGGGGACTGCCACCCCTCCACTTT	CASSSGPTGGLPPLHF
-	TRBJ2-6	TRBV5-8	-	TGTGCCAGCAGCCGGGGCATCACTGGGGCCAACGTCCTGACTTTC	CASSRGITGANVLTF
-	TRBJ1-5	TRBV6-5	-	TGTGCCAGCAGCCGAACGGGGACGGGCAATCAGCCCCAGCATTTT	CASSRTGTGNQPQHF
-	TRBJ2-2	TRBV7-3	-	TGTGCCAGCAGCACATACACCGGGGAGCTGTTTTTT	CASSTYTGELFF
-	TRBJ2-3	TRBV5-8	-	TGTGCCAGCAGCTTCCAAGGAAATACGCAGTATTTT	CASSFQGNTQYF
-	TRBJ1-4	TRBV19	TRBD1	TGTGCCAGTAACGACAGGGGAGATTTCGTAACTAATGAAAAACTGTTTTTT	CASNDRGDFVTNEKLFF
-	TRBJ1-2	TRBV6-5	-	TGTGCCAGCAGTTACTCTGCCAGAGAGTTTTGGTATGGCTACACCTTC	CASSYSAREFWYGYTF
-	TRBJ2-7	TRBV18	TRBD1	TGTGCCAGCTCACCCCGACAGGGGGCTGGCGACGAGCAGTACTTC	CASSPRQGAGDEQYF
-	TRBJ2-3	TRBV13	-	TGTGCCAGCAGCTTAGGGGGCTACACAGATACGCAGTATTTT	CASSLGGYTDTQYF
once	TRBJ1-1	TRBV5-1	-	TGCGCCAGCAGCTTGGCGGAGGGGAACACTGAAGCTTTCTTT	CASSLAEGNTEAFF
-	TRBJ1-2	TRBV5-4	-	TGTGCCAGCAGCTTGCGTGGGACAAACTATGGCTACACCTTC	CASSLRGTNYGYTF
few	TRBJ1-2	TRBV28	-	TGTGCCAGCAGTACAGGGAGACGCGGCTACACCTTC	CASSTGRRGYTF
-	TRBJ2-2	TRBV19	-	TGTGCCAGTATTCCGGTTTGGAACACCGGGGAGCTGTTTTTT	CASIPVWNTGELFF
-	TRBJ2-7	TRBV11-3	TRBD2	TGTGCCAGCAGCTTAGGCTTCATGGCTAGCGGGACCTACGAGCAGTACTTC	CASSLGFMASGTYEQYF
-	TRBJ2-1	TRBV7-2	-	TGTGCCAGCAGCCGTCCGGGGCTGGGCAATGAGCAGTTCTTC	CASSRPGLGNEQFF
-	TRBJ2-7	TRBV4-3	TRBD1	TGCGCCAGCAGCCAGGACAGGTTCTACGAGCAGTACTTC	CASSQDRFYEQYF
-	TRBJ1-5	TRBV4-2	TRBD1	TGTGCCAGCAGCCTTGACAGGGCTCAGCCCCAGCATTTT	CASSLDRAQPQHF
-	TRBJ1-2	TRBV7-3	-	TGTGCCAGCAGCCCCGATGGAAACTATGGCTACACCTTC	CASSPDGNYGYTF
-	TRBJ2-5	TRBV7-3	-	TGTGCCAGCAGCCCCACCGGACTTCAAGAGACCCAGTACTTC	CASSPTGLQETQYF
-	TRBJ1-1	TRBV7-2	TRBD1	TGTGCCAGCAGCTTTCGACAGGGTGGAACTGAAGCTTTCTTT	CASSFRQGGTEAFF
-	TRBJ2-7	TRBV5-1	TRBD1	TGCGCCAGCAGTCCCGGGACAGGTCATTTCGAGCAGTACTTC	CASSPGTGHFEQYF
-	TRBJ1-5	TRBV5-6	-	TGTGCCAGCAGCTTGGCAGGGAGCAATCAGCCCCAGCATTTT	CASSLAGSNQPQHF
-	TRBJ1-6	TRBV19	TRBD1	TGTGCCAGTAGTTCCGGACAGGGCCCATTATTTTCCTATAATTCACCCCTCCACTTT	CASSSGQGPLFSYNSPLHF
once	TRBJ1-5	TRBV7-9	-	TGTGCCAGCAGCTTGGATATTACTCAGCCCCAGCATTTT	CASSLDITQPQHF
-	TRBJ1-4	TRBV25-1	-	TGTGCCAGCAGTGACCCAGGGGAGGCTAATGAAAAACTGTTTTTT	CASSDPGEANEKLFF
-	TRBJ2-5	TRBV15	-	TGTGCCACCAGCAGAGGTCCTCAAGAGACCCAGTACTTC	CATSRGPQETQYF
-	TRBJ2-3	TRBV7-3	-	TGTGCCAGCAGCTTAAGGCCCCCGCAGGAGGGAGATACGCAGTATTTT	CASSLRPPQEGDTQYF
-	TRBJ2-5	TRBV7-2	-	TGTGCCAGCAGCTTAGGTGGGGGTGTGGAGACCCAGTACTTC	CASSLGGGVETQYF
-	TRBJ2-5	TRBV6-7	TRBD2	TGTGCCAGCAGTGCCCTAGTGGCGGGGGGGCCCTTGGAGACCCAGTACTTC	CASSALVAGGPLETQYF
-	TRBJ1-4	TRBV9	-	TGTGCCAGCAGCGTAGCCCCGGGCAATAATGAAAAACTGTTTTTT	CASSVAPGNNEKLFF
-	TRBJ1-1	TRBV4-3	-	TGCGCCAGCAGCCCCACGAGGGGGGGGCGCTTAACCAACACTGAAGCTTTCTTT	CASSPTRGGRLTNTEAFF
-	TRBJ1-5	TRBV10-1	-	TGCGCCAGCAGCCGGAAGGAACGGGGCAATCAGCCCCAGCATTTT	CASSRKERGNQPQHF
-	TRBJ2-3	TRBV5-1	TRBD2	TGCGCCAGCAGCTTGGTGAGCGGGGGGGTCACAGATACGCAGTATTTT	CASSLVSGGVTDTQYF
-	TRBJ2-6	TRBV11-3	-	TGTGCCAGCAGCAAGGGGGTTCCTGGGGCCAACGTCCTGACTTTC	CASSKGVPGANVLTF
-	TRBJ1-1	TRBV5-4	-	TGTGCCAGCAGCGTGAGGACCCCGGACGCTGAAGCTTTCTTT	CASSVRTPDAEAFF
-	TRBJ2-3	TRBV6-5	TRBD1	TGTGCCAGCAGTTACGGGACAGGGGTTGCAGATACGCAGTATTTT	CASSYGTGVADTQYF
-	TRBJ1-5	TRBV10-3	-	TGTGCCATCAGAGCGGACACGAACCCGAATCAGCCCCAGCATTTT	CAIRADTNPNQPQHF
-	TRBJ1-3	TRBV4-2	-	TGTGCCAGCAGCCAAGCAAGGACCCGAGTGGGAAACACCATATATTTT	CASSQARTRVGNTIYF
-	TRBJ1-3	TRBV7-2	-	TGTGCCAGCAGCTTAGGTTACAGGGCCCCGACTGGAAACACCATATATTTT	CASSLGYRAPTGNTIYF
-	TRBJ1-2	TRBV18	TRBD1	TGTGCCAGCTCACCAATAGGACAGGGTAGCTATGGCTACACCTTC	CASSPIGQGSYGYTF
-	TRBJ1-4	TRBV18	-	TGTGCCAGCTCGGGGGGTCGGAATAATGAAAAACTGTTTTTT	CASSGGRNNEKLFF